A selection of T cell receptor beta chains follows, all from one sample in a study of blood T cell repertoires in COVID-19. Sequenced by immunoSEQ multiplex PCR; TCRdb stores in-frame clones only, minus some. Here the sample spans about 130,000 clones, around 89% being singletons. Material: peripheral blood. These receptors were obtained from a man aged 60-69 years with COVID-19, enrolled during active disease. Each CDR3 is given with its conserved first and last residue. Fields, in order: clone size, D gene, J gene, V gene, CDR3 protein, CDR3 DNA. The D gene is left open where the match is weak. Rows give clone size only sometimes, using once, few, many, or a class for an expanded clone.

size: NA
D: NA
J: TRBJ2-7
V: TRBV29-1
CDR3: CSVEGSPYEQYF
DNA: TGCAGCGTTGAGGGCAGCCCCTACGAGCAGTACTTC

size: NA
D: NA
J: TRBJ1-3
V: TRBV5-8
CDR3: CASSLEGEPSGNTIYF
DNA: TGTGCCAGCAGCTTGGAGGGGGAACCCTCTGGAAACACCATATATTTT

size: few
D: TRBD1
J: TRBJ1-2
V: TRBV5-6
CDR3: CASSKGQGTNYGYTF
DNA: TGTGCCAGCAGCAAGGGACAGGGTACTAACTATGGCTACACCTTC

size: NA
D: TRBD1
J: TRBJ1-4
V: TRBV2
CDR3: CASSTGTGDEKLFF
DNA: TGTGCCAGCAGTACCGGGACAGGGGACGAAAAACTGTTTTTT

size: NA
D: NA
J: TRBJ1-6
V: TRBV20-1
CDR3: CSARAGSPLHF
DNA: TGCAGTGCTAGAGCGGGTTCACCCCTCCACTTT

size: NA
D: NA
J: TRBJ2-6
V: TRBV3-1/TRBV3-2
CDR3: CASSQVPGSGANVLTF
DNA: TGTGCCAGCAGCCAAGTGCCCGGCTCTGGGGCCAACGTCCTGACTTTC

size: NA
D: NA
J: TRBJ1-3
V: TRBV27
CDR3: CASTLRGGRDRNTIYF
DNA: TGTGCCAGCACTCTTCGGGGAGGGAGGGACCGAAACACCATATATTTT

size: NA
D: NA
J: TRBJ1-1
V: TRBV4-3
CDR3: CASSLDLSGNTEAFF
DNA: TGCGCCAGCAGCCTAGACCTGAGCGGGAACACTGAAGCTTTCTTT

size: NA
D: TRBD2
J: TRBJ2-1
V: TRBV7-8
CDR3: CASSKLAGGHNEQFF
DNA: TGTGCCAGCAGCAAACTAGCGGGGGGGCACAATGAGCAGTTCTTC

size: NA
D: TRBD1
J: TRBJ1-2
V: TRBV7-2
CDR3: CASSRTGEYTF
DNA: TGTGCCAGCAGCCGGACAGGGGAATACACCTTC

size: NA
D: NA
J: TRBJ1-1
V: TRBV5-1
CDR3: CASSLAGDTEAFF
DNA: TGCGCCAGCAGCTTGGCAGGGGACACTGAAGCTTTCTTT

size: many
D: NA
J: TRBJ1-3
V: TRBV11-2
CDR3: CASSPLANTIYF
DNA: TGTGCCAGCAGCCCCCTAGCGAACACCATATATTTT

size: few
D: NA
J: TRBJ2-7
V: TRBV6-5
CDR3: CASSYSALGAYEQYF
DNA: TGTGCCAGCAGTTACTCGGCCCTGGGAGCCTACGAGCAGTACTTC

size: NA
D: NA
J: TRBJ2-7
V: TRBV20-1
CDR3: CSAYTGAEQYF
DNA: TGCAGTGCATACACTGGGGCGGAGCAGTACTTC

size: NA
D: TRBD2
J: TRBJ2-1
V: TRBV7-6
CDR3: CASSLALAGIYNEQFF
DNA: TGTGCCAGCAGCTTAGCGCTAGCGGGGATATACAATGAGCAGTTCTTC

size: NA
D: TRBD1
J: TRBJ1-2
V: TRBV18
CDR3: CASSVLEGAEGYGYTF
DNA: TGTGCCAGCTCAGTTCTCGAGGGGGCGGAGGGCTATGGCTACACCTTC

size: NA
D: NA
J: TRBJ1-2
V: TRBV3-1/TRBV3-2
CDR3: CASSPTDGNYGYTF
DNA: TGTGCCAGCAGCCCGACTGACGGGAACTATGGCTACACCTTC

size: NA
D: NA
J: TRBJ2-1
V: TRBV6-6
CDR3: CASSNRRQTYNEQFF
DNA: TGTGCCAGCAGTAACAGGCGCCAAACCTACAATGAGCAGTTCTTC

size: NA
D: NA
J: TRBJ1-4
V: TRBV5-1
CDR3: CASSLGGRANEKLFF
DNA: TGCGCCAGCAGCTTGGGCGGGCGAGCTAATGAAAAACTGTTTTTT

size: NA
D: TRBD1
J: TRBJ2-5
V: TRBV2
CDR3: CASSVGRGQETQYF
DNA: TGTGCCAGCAGTGTGGGCAGGGGGCAAGAGACCCAGTACTTC

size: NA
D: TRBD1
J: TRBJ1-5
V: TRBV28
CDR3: CASRTGGVNQPQHF
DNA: TGTGCCAGCAGAACAGGGGGGGTCAATCAGCCCCAGCATTTT

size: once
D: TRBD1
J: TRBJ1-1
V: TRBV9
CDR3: CASSVGPTGGAGTEAFF
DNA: TGTGCCAGCAGCGTAGGTCCTACAGGGGGCGCGGGGACTGAAGCTTTCTTT

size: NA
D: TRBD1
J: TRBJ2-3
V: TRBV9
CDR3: CASSGNRGDTDTQYF
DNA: TGTGCCAGCAGCGGAAACAGGGGGGACACAGATACGCAGTATTTT

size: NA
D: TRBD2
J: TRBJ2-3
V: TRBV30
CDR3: CAFSPRTSGAADTQYF
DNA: TGTGCCTTCTCACCCAGGACTAGCGGGGCGGCAGATACGCAGTATTTT

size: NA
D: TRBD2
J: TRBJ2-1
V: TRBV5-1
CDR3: CASSPDAGGRHNEQFF
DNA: TGCGCCAGCAGCCCTGACGCGGGGGGGAGACACAATGAGCAGTTCTTC

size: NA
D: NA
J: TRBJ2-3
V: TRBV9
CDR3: CASSPTGLTDTQYF
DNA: TGTGCCAGCAGCCCGACGGGGTTAACAGATACGCAGTATTTT

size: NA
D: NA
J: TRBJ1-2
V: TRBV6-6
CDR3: CASRPRGQPFGGYTF
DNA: TGTGCCAGCCGCCCCCGCGGACAGCCCTTCGGGGGCTACACCTTC

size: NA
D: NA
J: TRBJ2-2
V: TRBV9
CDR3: CASSVGTEKLFF
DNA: TGTGCCAGCAGCGTAGGGACAGAGAAGCTGTTTTTT

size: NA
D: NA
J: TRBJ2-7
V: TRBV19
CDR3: CASSINGQGGREQYF
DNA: TGTGCCAGTAGTATTAATGGGCAGGGGGGTCGCGAGCAGTACTTC

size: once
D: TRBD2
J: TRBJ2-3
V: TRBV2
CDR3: CASRYSGGAAGFAGTQYF
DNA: TGTGCCAGCAGATATAGCGGGGGGGCAGCGGGTTTCGCGGGTACGCAGTATTTT

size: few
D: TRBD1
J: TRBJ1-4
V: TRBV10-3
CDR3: CAIRAGTANEKLFF
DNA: TGTGCCATCAGGGCCGGGACAGCTAATGAAAAACTGTTTTTT

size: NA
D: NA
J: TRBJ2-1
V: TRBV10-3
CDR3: CAINPQGNNEQFF
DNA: TGTGCCATCAATCCCCAGGGGAACAATGAGCAGTTCTTC

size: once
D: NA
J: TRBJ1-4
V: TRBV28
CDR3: CASSSLGGMEGEKLFF
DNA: TGTGCCAGCAGTTCCTTGGGCGGCATGGAGGGTGAAAAACTGTTTTTT

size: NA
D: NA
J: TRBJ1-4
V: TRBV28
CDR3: CASSEKKGNEKLFF
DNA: TGTGCCAGCAGCGAAAAAAAGGGGAATGAAAAACTGTTTTTT

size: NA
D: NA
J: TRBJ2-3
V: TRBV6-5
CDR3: CASTQARHTQYF
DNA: TGTGCCAGCACCCAGGCCCGACATACGCAGTATTTT

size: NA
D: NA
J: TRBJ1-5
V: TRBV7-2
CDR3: CASSLRVAGGNQPQHF
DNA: TGTGCCAGCAGTCTAAGGGTAGCAGGGGGCAATCAGCCCCAGCATTTT

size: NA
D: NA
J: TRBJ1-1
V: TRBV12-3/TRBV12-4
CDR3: CASILLGGTEAFF
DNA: TGTGCCAGCATCCTTCTAGGGGGCACTGAAGCTTTCTTT

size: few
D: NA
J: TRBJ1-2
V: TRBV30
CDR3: CAWSWGGSQLYGYTF
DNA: TGTGCCTGGAGTTGGGGGGGCAGCCAACTCTATGGCTACACCTTC

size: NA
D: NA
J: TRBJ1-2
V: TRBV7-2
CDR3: CASSLAWTNDGYTF
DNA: TGTGCCAGCAGCTTAGCATGGACAAATGATGGCTACACCTTC

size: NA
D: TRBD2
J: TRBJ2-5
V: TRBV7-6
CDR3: CASSLEAGGETQYF
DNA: TGTGCCAGCAGCCTGGAAGCGGGAGGCGAGACCCAGTACTTC

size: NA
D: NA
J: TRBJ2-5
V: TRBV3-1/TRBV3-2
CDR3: CASSQETKETQYF
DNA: TGTGCCAGCAGCCAAGAAACTAAAGAGACCCAGTACTTC

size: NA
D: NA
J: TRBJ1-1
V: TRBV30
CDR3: CAWKATENTEAFF
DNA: TGTGCCTGGAAAGCGACAGAGAACACTGAAGCTTTCTTT

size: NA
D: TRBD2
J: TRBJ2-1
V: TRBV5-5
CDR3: CASSSASGPYNEQFF
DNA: TGTGCCAGCAGCTCTGCTAGCGGGCCTTACAATGAGCAGTTCTTC

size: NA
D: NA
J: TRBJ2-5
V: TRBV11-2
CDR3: CASSLSSGPRDF
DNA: TGTGCCAGCAGCTTAAGTAGCGGCCCTCGGGACTTC

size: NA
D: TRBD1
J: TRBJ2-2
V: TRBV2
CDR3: CASSGQGQGTGELFF
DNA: TGTGCCAGCAGTGGACAGGGTCAGGGCACCGGGGAGCTGTTTTTT

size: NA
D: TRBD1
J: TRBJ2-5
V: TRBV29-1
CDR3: CSVPLQGIETQYF
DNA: TGCAGCGTACCCCTACAGGGGATTGAGACCCAGTACTTC

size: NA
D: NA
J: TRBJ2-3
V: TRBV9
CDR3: CASSVAQASSFFTDTQYF
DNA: TGTGCCAGCAGCGTAGCACAGGCGAGCTCATTTTTCACAGATACGCAGTATTTT

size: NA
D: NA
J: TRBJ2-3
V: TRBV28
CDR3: CASSLPGSDTQYF
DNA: TGTGCCAGCAGTTTACCGGGGTCAGATACGCAGTATTTT

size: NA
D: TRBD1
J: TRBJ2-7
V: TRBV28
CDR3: CASSFSMGTGRYEQYF
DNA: TGTGCCAGCAGTTTTTCGATGGGGACAGGGAGGTACGAGCAGTACTTC

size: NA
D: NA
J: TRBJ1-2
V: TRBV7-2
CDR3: CASSPNAGGYTF
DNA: TGTGCCAGCAGCCCCAACGCGGGGGGCTACACCTTC

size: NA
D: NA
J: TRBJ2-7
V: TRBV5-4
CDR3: CASSFQGQDEQYF
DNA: TGTGCCAGCAGCTTCCAGGGCCAAGACGAGCAGTACTTC

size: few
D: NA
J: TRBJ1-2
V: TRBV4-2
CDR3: CASSQEGLGYTF
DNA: TGTGCCAGCAGCCAAGAGGGGCTAGGCTACACCTTC

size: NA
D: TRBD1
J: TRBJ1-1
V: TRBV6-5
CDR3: CASSFRTGTTEAFF
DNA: TGTGCCAGCAGTTTTCGGACAGGGACCACTGAAGCTTTCTTT

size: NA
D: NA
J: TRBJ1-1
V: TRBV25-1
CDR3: CASSRDTRATEAFF
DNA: TGTGCCAGCAGTCGGGACACCCGCGCCACTGAAGCTTTCTTT

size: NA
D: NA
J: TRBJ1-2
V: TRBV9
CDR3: CASSALDRNYGYTF
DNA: TGTGCCAGCAGCGCCCTAGACCGGAACTATGGCTACACCTTC

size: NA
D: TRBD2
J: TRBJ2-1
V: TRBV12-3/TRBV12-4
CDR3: CASSLGGGDEQFF
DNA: TGTGCCAGCAGTTTAGGTGGGGGGGATGAGCAGTTCTTC

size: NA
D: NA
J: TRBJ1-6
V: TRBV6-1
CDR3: CASSEVAGPAVVHF
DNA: TGTGCCAGCAGTGAAGTCGCGGGCCCGGCGGTAGTGCACTTT